This is a list of T cell receptor beta chains from one sample in a study of cytomegalovirus exposure and HLA in healthy donors. Libraries were prepared by immunoSEQ multiplex PCR; TCRdb keeps only in-frame clonotypes and omits some of them. There are about 94,000 clones in the sample; around two thirds occur only once, and 3% to 5% lies in the top ten. The material sequenced was PBMCs. These receptors all stem from a man aged 30 to 45 in good health and CMV-seronegative. Both conserved end residues are part of each CDR3. The D gene is left open where the match is weak. Clone size is stated in some rows and not others, as once, few, many or a class when expanded.

J	size	D	V	CDR3
TRBJ2-6	.	TRBD1	TRBV11-2	CASSLGTGGISGANVLTF
TRBJ1-6	.	.	TRBV21-1	CASSLTAWLGYNSPLHF
TRBJ1-1	.	.	TRBV6-5	CASSYSQGSTEAFF
TRBJ2-5	.	.	TRBV5-1	CASSLEPFTGETQYF
TRBJ2-7	.	.	TRBV4-1	CASSQPTATYEQYF
TRBJ2-7	.	TRBD2	TRBV7-8	CASSFSGILEQYF
TRBJ2-2	.	TRBD2	TRBV7-6	CASSLPQRGANTGELFF
TRBJ2-5	.	TRBD2	TRBV5-1	CASSLPGTSGQETQYF
TRBJ1-2	few	.	TRBV4-1	CASSVSQDYGYTF
TRBJ2-1	.	.	TRBV13	CASRPRFVGGGYNEQFF
TRBJ2-1	few	.	TRBV28	CASFNQGPNEQFF
TRBJ1-4	.	TRBD1	TRBV10-3	CAISVESDRPGEKLFF
TRBJ1-5	.	.	TRBV29-1	CSVTQGFNQPQHF
TRBJ2-7	.	.	TRBV5-8	CASSYEGGNEQYF
TRBJ2-7	.	TRBD1	TRBV5-8	CASSPDRGMDEQYF
TRBJ2-7	.	TRBD2	TRBV19	CASSSSGGPKSYEQYF
TRBJ1-3	.	.	TRBV7-9	CASSRSGGASGNTIYF
TRBJ2-7	few	.	TRBV28	CASSLIEGRRWLQYF
TRBJ2-1	.	TRBD1	TRBV7-8	CASSLAGQGNYNEQFF
TRBJ2-7	.	.	TRBV7-3	CASSSLGGYEQYF
TRBJ1-1	once	.	TRBV28	CASSSPQGPDTEAFF
TRBJ2-7	.	.	TRBV5-5	CASSIRLASYEQYF
TRBJ2-1	.	TRBD2	TRBV7-2	CASSLELAGGSGEQFF
TRBJ2-1	.	TRBD2	TRBV15	CATSRDRSLAGGQQFF
TRBJ1-4	.	.	TRBV25-1	CASSESSGQYNEKLFF
TRBJ2-3	few	TRBD2	TRBV7-8	CASSQIRGGESTDTQYF
TRBJ1-2	.	.	TRBV4-1	CASSQGNDRSYGYTF
TRBJ2-3	few	TRBD2	TRBV6-4	CASSVSGGITDTQYF
TRBJ1-1	.	.	TRBV2	CASSNQGNTEAFF
TRBJ2-3	.	.	TRBV19	CASSIERADTQYF
TRBJ2-7	few	.	TRBV14	CASSPRAIYYEQYF
TRBJ1-5	.	.	TRBV18	CASSPLIDQPQHF
TRBJ2-5	.	.	TRBV11-2	CASSLDTGLETQYF
TRBJ1-1	.	.	TRBV29-1	CSAGEGSGTEAFF
TRBJ2-1	.	TRBD2	TRBV9	CASSDGEWGLSGSLEQFF
TRBJ1-3	.	TRBD1	TRBV19	CASETGTGGSGNTIYF
TRBJ1-3	.	TRBD1	TRBV10-3	CAIGQGGSGNTIYF
TRBJ1-1	.	TRBD1	TRBV6-1	CASIRQGITEAFF
TRBJ2-7	few	TRBD2	TRBV9	CASSVLAGGSYEQYF
TRBJ2-5	.	TRBD2	TRBV7-9	CSSSFFRTSGIQETQYF
TRBJ2-2	.	TRBD1	TRBV5-1	CASSLDLTGGRTGELFF
.	.	.	TRBV9	CASSVGPGISTYEQYF
TRBJ1-1	.	.	TRBV28	CASSLTGGRTEAFF
TRBJ2-3	.	.	TRBV7-3	CASSHLPGGGTDTQYF
TRBJ2-1	.	.	TRBV27	CASSRGLGNEQFF
TRBJ2-7	.	.	TRBV6-6	CASSYPGQSYEQYF